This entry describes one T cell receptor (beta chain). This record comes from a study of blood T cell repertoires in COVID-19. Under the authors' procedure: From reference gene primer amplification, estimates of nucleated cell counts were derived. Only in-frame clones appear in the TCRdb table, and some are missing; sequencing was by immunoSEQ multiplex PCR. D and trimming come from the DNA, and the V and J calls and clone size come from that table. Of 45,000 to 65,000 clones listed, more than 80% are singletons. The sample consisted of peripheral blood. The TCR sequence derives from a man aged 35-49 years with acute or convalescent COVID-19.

The CDR3 nucleotides are TGTGCCAGCAGCTACCTAGCGGGTTTCTCTGGGGCCAACGTCCTGACTTTC. The encoded protein is CASSYLAGFSGANVLTF. This chain joins TRBV7-2 and TRBJ2-6, with 8 bases fitting TRBD2. CDR1 is SGHTA and CDR2 is FQGNSA in the germline V gene. Germline trimming cut 4 bases from V and 0 bases from J; bases unmatched to any gene: 5. The CDR3 is 17 amino acids.